The 21 T cell receptor beta chains reported below all come from one sample, sequenced in a study of OX40 agonist ivuxolimab in advanced cancers. Library generation was performed with the immunoSEQ multiplex PCR assay. TCRdb took this table from immuneACCESS and kept in-frame rearrangements with V and J called. Such tables lack part of the clones; where checked against another copy, unresolved V genes explain under half of the gap, and the rest is unexplained. The sample table contains about 73,000 clones; only one count was recorded for about 90% of them. The ten largest clones capture 0.4% to 0.65% of the sample. The material sequenced was CD4+ or CD8+ T cells sorted from blood, taken in a trial of the OX40 agonist ivuxolimab. These receptors came from an adult with an advanced solid tumor such as melanoma, head and neck, liver or kidney cancer.

This chain uses TRBV29-1 with TRBJ1-2, with D perhaps matching TRBD1 (5 bases). CDR3 size: 13 residues. Germline assignment: CDR1 SQVTM and CDR2 ANQGSEA. V gave up 3 bases and J gave up 4 bases, with 12 bases separating them. CDR3 protein: CSVEGTRGYGYTF. CDR3 nucleotides: TGCAGCGTTGAGGGGACGCGGGGCTATGGCTACACCTTC.

The chain recombines TRBV5-6 with TRBJ1-1; 11 bases are a match to TRBD1. CDR3 length equals 14 residues. V gave up 4 bases and J gave up 5 bases; unmatched junction bases: 4. Germline lookup yields CDR1 SGHDT and CDR2 YYEEEE. The CDR3 loop reads CASSPDRGRTEAFF. The CDR3 nucleotides are TGTGCCAGCAGCCCGGACAGGGGGCGGACTGAAGCTTTCTTT.

This chain connects TRBV4-1 to TRBJ1-2; a weak D match, TRBD1 (6 bases). The CDR3 sequence is 15 residues long. V lost 2 bases, J lost 4 bases, and 14 bases lay in between. Per the germline V gene, CDR1 is MGHRA and CDR2 is YSYEKL. Here the CDR3 reads CASSQPSGHRYGYTF. The CDR3 bases are TGCGCCAGCAGCCAACCATCGGGACACCGCTATGGCTACACCTTC.

The sample holds a few counts of this clone. This chain links TRBV11-2 with TRBJ2-1; D may match TRBD1 or TRBD2 (5 bases each). CDR1 SGHAT and CDR2 FQNNGV come from the germline V gene. Trimming took 0 bases from V and 10 from J, leaving 10 bases between them. The CDR3 spans 13 residues. The CDR3 DNA reads TGTGCCAGCAGCTTAGAGATCGGGGACGAGCAGTTCTTC. Translated: CASSLEIGDEQFF.

The chain employs TRBV11-2 and TRBJ1-5; possible D gene TRBD1, 6 bases. The germline V gene encodes CDR1 SGHAT and CDR2 FQNNGV. CDR3 size: 15 residues. Trimming took off 5 bases at V and 0 bases at J, with 11 bases between the two ends. The CDR3 reads CASSLGGHSNQPQHF. CDR3 coding DNA: TGTGCCAGCAGCCTCGGGGGACATAGCAATCAGCCCCAGCATTTT. The whole variable domain, remainder taken from reference TRBV11-2 and TRBJ1-5, is EAGVAQSPRYKIIEKRQSVAFWCNPISGHATLYWYQQILGQGPKLLIQFQNNGVVDDSQLPKDRFSAERLKGVDSTLKIQPAKLEDSAVYLCASSLGGHSNQPQHFGDGTRLSIL.

J is TRBJ1-1 and V is TRBV2; possibly TRBD1 for D (5 bases). The CDR3 covers 13 residues. The germline V and J ends were trimmed by 8 bases and 5 bases, with 15 bases remaining between them. Germline CDR1 reads SNHLY; CDR2 reads FYNNEI. CDR3 sequence: CASGGEGWTEAFF. The CDR3 nucleotides are TGTGCCAGCGGGGGGGAGGGGTGGACTGAAGCTTTCTTT.

V gene TRBV7-9 combines with J gene TRBJ2-7; D is unclear. Germline values: CDR1 SEHNR, CDR2 FQNEAQ (reference sequence). This CDR3 comprises 13 residues. Trimming took 8 bases from V and 0 from J, leaving 11 bases between them. This chain's CDR3 is CASEKSSSYEQYF. DNA for the CDR3: TGTGCCAGCGAGAAATCGAGCTCCTACGAGCAGTACTTC.

The chain combines TRBV19 with TRBJ2-2; D is perhaps TRBD1 or TRBD2 (6 bases each). CDR3 size: 16 residues. Germline values: CDR1 LNHDA, CDR2 SQIVND (reference sequence). V lost 4 bases and J lost 0, with 12 bases in between. CDR3 sequence: CASSRGAVANTGELFF. CDR3 DNA: TGTGCCAGTAGTAGGGGGGCGGTGGCGAACACCGGGGAGCTGTTTTTT.

The V gene is TRBV2, the J gene TRBJ2-7; 9 bases fit TRBD1. The CDR3 runs to 15 residues. CDR1 SNHLY and CDR2 FYNNEI come from the germline V gene. The junction had 8 bases not matched to a gene; V was cut back by 4 bases and J by 4 bases. CDR3 residues: CASSVETGGFYEQYF. Written as DNA, the CDR3 is TGTGCCAGCAGTGTTGAAACAGGGGGCTTTTACGAGCAGTACTTC.

The chain links TRBV10-3 to TRBJ2-1; 13 bases are a match to TRBD2. The CDR3 runs 15 residues. V trimming: 2 bases; J trimming: 7 bases; junction bases outside the gene matches: 2. The germline V gene encodes CDR1 ENHRY and CDR2 SYGVKD. This chain's CDR3 is CAISETLAGGNEQFF. DNA of the CDR3: TGTGCCATCAGTGAGACACTAGCGGGAGGGAATGAGCAGTTCTTC.

The CDR3 DNA reads TGTGCCAGCTCGGGGGACACTGAAGCTTTCTTT. Its protein product is CASSGDTEAFF. This sequence joins TRBV18 and TRBJ1-1, with D perhaps TRBD1 (5 bases). The CDR3 is made up of 11 amino acids. V lost 6 bases and J lost 3, with 5 bases in between. Germline-derived CDR1 and CDR2 are KGHSH and LQKENI.

There are a few counts of this clone. The CDR3 DNA follows: TGTGCCAGCAGTGGGTCACTTAATGAGCAGTTCTTC. Translating it yields CASSGSLNEQFF. V is TRBV2 and J is TRBJ2-1; no reliable D call. The ends were cut back, 4 bases at V and 7 bases at J, with 8 bases in the middle. The CDR3 length is 12 residues. Germline values: CDR1 SNHLY, CDR2 FYNNEI.

The count of this clone is one. The V gene is TRBV2, the J gene TRBJ2-1; no reliable D call. Germline V gene sequence: CDR1 SNHLY, CDR2 FYNNEI. The CDR3 is made up of 12 amino acids. The V end was cut by 3 bases, the J end by 14 bases, with 14 bases between. As DNA, the CDR3 is TGTGCCAGCAGTGAGGAAACACAAAGGGAGTTCTTC. Its protein product is CASSEETQREFF. Supplemented by reference TRBV2 and TRBJ2-1, the full variable domain reads EPEVTQTPSHQVTQMGQEVILRCVPISNHLYFYWYRQILGQKVEFLVSFYNNEISEKSEIFDDQFSVERPDGSNFTLKIRSTKLEDSAMYFCASSEETQREFFGPGTRLTVL.

The chain employs TRBV6-1 and TRBJ2-5; D ambiguous. Trimming removed 2 bases at V and 5 bases at J, with 6 bases between. In germline, CDR1 is MNHNS, CDR2 SASEGT. This CDR3 is built from 12 residues. For the CDR3, the DNA is TGTGCCAGCAGTGAACTAGTGGAGACCCAGTACTTC. Its protein is CASSELVETQYF.

The J gene is TRBJ2-7, the V gene TRBV11-3; D not resolved. Trimming removed 1 base at V and 0 bases at J, with 13 bases between. Per the germline V gene, CDR1 is SGHNT and CDR2 is YENEEA. This CDR3 has 16 amino acids. The CDR3 spells CASSLGPGRSSYEQYF. The CDR3 DNA sequence: TGTGCCAGCAGCTTAGGTCCTGGGCGGAGCTCCTACGAGCAGTACTTC.

The V and J genes are TRBV6-5 and TRBJ2-6, with a tentative D call TRBD1 (5 bases). CDR1 and CDR2 (germline): MNHEY, SVGAGI. V was pared by 4 bases and J by 1 base, with 8 bases between. The CDR3 loop spans 15 amino acids. In DNA form, the CDR3 reads TGTGCCAGCAGTTCGACAGCTTCTGGGGCCAACGTCCTGACTTTC. Translating gives CASSSTASGANVLTF.

The chain links TRBV5-4 to TRBJ2-2; the match to TRBD2 covers 8 bases. The CDR3 runs 16 residues. Per the germline V gene, CDR1 is SGHNT and CDR2 is YYREEE (reference sequence). V was pared by 3 bases and J by 5 bases, with 9 bases of the junction left unmatched. In DNA form, the CDR3 reads TGTGCCAGCAGCTCCCCAAGCGGGAGAGGAACCGGGGAGCTGTTTTTT. This codes for CASSSPSGRGTGELFF.

This chain uses TRBV5-4 with TRBJ2-4, with a possible D match to TRBD1 (5 bases). V was cut by 0 bases and J by 4 bases, with 17 bases left in between. CDR3 size: 17 residues. CDR1 and CDR2 from the germline V gene are SGHNT and YYREEE (reference sequence). The CDR3 loop reads CASSLGTLGGAKNIQYF. The CDR3 nucleotides read TGTGCCAGCAGCTTGGGGACCCTCGGTGGGGCTAAAAACATTCAGTACTTC.

The V and J genes are TRBV6-5 and TRBJ1-4, with D maybe TRBD1 (6 bases). Trimming took 6 bases from V and 4 from J, leaving 15 bases between them. Germline values: CDR1 MNHEY, CDR2 SVGAGI. The CDR3 totals 15 residues. The CDR3 DNA reads as TGTGCCAGCAGGACACGGGGGCTGGGTAATGAAAAACTGTTTTTT. Amino acid sequence: CASRTRGLGNEKLFF.

Turning to this clone: The junction differs from germline at one of its ends, possibly a read error. The rearrangement links TRBV5-1 to TRBJ2-7; D unresolved. The CDR3 sequence is 13 residues long. Germline V gene data show CDR1 as SGHRS and CDR2 as YFSETQ. The CDR3: CATSESMGYEQYF. CDR3 DNA sequence: TGCGCCACCAGCGAATCAATGGGCTACGAGCAGTACTTC.

This clone was found once. One end of the junction does not line up with germline, which may come from a read error. The rearrangement uses TRBV5-1 and TRBJ2-3; the match to TRBD2 covers 9 bases. There are 15 residues in the CDR3. The germline CDR1 and CDR2 sequences are SGHRS and YFSETQ. CDR3 protein: CASRTLAGPTGTQYF. CDR3 nucleotides: TGCGCCAGCAGGACCCTAGCGGGACCCACAGGTACGCAGTATTTT.